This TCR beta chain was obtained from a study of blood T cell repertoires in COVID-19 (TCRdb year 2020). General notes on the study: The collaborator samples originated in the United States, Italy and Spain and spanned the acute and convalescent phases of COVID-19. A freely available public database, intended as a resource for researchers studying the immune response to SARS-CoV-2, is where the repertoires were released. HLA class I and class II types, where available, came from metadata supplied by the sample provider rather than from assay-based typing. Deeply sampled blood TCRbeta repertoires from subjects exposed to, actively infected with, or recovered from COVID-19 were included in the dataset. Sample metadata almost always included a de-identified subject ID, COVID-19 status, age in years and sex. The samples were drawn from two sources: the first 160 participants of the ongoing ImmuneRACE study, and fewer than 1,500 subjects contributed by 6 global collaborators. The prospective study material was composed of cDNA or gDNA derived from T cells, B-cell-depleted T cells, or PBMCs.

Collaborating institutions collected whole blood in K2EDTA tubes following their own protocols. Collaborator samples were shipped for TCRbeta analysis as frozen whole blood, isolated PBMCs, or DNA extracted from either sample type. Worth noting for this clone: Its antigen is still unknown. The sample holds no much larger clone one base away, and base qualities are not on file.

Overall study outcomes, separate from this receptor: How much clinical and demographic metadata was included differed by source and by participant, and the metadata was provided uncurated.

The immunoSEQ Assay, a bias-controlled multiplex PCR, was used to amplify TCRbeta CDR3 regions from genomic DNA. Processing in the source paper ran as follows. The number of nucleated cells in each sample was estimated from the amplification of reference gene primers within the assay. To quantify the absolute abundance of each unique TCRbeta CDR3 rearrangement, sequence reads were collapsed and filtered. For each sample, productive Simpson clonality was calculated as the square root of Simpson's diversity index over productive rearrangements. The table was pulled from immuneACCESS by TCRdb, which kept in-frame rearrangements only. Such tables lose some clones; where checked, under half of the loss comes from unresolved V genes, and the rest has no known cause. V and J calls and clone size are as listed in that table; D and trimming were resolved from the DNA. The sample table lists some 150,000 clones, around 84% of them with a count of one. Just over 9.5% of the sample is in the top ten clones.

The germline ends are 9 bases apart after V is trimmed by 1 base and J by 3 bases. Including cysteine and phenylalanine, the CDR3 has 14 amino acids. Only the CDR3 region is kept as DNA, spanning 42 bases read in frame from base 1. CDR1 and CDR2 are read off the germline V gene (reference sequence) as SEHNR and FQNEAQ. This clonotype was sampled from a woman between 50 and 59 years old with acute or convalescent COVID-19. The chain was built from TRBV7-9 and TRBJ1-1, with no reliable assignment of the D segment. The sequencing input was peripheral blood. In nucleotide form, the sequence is TGTGCCAGCAGCTTAGGCGTTGTCGACACTGAAGCTTTCTTT. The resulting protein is CASSLGVVDTEAFF.